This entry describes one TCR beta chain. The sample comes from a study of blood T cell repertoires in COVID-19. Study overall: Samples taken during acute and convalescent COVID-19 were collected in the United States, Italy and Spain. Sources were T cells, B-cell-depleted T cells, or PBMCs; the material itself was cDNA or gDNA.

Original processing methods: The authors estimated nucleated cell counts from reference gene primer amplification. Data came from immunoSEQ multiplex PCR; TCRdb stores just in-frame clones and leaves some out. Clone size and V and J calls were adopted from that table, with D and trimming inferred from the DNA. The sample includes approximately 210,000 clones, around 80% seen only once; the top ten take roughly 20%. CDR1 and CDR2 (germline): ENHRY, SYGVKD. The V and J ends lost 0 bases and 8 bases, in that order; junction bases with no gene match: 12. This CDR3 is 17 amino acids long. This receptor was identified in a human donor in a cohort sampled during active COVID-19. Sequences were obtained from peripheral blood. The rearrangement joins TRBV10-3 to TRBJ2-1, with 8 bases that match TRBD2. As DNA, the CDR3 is TGTGCCATCAGTGAGTCCCAGCGGGAGATGGTTTTCTATGAGCAGTTCTTC. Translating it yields CAISESQREMVFYEQFF.